The 22 T cell receptor beta chains in this list originate from one sample, sequenced in a study of blood T cells in healthy people across ages. For the second PCR, which ran for roughly 7 to 11 cycles, a sample-barcoded 5' primer and a J-beta primer mix were used. TCRdb recomputed calls from the 5' RACE reads with MiXCR, one row per CDR3 protein. The sample yields about 970,000 distinct CDR3 sequences, just over 50% seen once. The sample taken for sequencing was blood. These receptors came from a woman aged 55 to 70 in good health.

The chain uses TRBV20-1 and TRBJ2-3, with no clear D. V shed 4 bases and J shed 3 bases, with 11 bases lying between them. Per germline, CDR1 DFQATT and CDR2 SNEGSKA (reference sequence). CDR3 length equals 13 residues. The CDR3 spells CSAIHSVTDTQYF. The CDR3 DNA reads as TGCAGTGCTATACACTCGGTTACAGATACGCAGTATTTT.

The chain combines TRBV6-6 with TRBJ2-2, with TRBD1 identical over 8 bases. V trimming: 7 bases; J trimming: 6 bases; junction bases outside the gene matches: 10. The length of the CDR3 is 15 residues. Germline-derived CDR1 and CDR2 are MNHNY and SVGAGI (reference sequence). CDR3 loop: CASNQDRVSSGELFF. Here the CDR3 DNA reads TGTGCCAGCAACCAGGACAGGGTCAGTTCCGGGGAGCTGTTTTTT.

V is TRBV28 and J is TRBJ2-3; D gene uncertain. V lost 8 bases, J lost 4 bases, and 10 bases lay in between. In germline, CDR1 is MDHEN, CDR2 SYDVKM. The CDR3 length is 12 residues. For the CDR3, the DNA is TGTGCCAGCCGACCCTCCGCAGATACGCAGTATTTT. It yields the protein CASRPSADTQYF.

In its sample, this clonotype was seen a few times. V usage is TRBV5-1 and J usage is TRBJ1-1, with 7 positions matching TRBD1. The ends lost 4 bases at V and 0 bases at J; junction bases unmatched: 9. The germline V gene has CDR1 SGHRS and CDR2 YFSETQ. This CDR3 is built from 16 residues. The CDR3 spells CASSPGQAYMNTEAFF. The CDR3 DNA reads TGCGCCAGCAGCCCAGGACAGGCTTACATGAACACTGAAGCTTTCTTT. The entire variable domain, with the rest obtained from reference TRBV5-1 and TRBJ1-1, is as follows: KAGVTQTPRYLIKTRGQQVTLSCSPISGHRSVSWYQQTPGQGLQFLFEYFSETQRNKGNFPGRFSGRQFSNSRSEMNVSTLELGDSALYLCASSPGQAYMNTEAFFGQGTRLTVV.

This clonotype appeared a few times. This chain connects TRBV10-3 to TRBJ2-7, with 7 positions matching TRBD1. This CDR3 is 14 amino acids long. The ends lost 7 bases at V and 3 bases at J; junction bases unmatched: 9. CDR1 and CDR2 (germline): ENHRY, SYGVKD. CDR3 sequence (DNA): TGTGCCATCACCGAGACAGGGAACGACTACGAGCAGTACTTC. The encoded protein is CAITETGNDYEQYF.

This clonotype appeared a few times. The chain links TRBV7-2 to TRBJ1-2, with D perhaps matching TRBD1 (6 bases). V gave up 1 base and J gave up 8 bases, with 17 bases separating them. Germline-derived CDR1 and CDR2 are SGHTA and FQGNSA. The CDR3 is made up of 15 amino acids. The CDR3 region has the DNA TGTGCCAGCAGCTTAGGATTGGGGGGCATGGGGGGCTACACCTTC. Translation: CASSLGLGGMGGYTF.

This clonotype occurred a few times. V is TRBV5-8 and J is TRBJ1-5; D perhaps matches TRBD1 (6 bases). The CDR3 has 15 amino acids. Per the germline V gene, CDR1 is SGHTS and CDR2 is YDEGEE. V was cut by 0 bases and J by 9 bases, with 16 bases left in between. This CDR3 reads CASSLVQGMAGPQHF. CDR3 DNA sequence: TGTGCCAGCAGCTTGGTACAGGGAATGGCTGGGCCCCAGCATTTT.

With regard to this clonotype: One end of the junction is discordant with germline, which a read error may explain. This rearrangement joins TRBV3-1 to TRBJ1-5; D call uncertain. The germline CDR1 and CDR2 sequences are LGHDT and YNNKEL (reference sequence). The CDR3 is 15 amino acids. The CDR3, as DNA: TGTGCCAGCGGCCAAGGAGGATTAGGGAATCAGCCCCAGCATTTT. Translated, it gives CASGQGGLGNQPQHF.

The chain's CDR3 is CASSERRGWTEAFF. CDR3 coding DNA: TGTGCCAGCAGCGAAAGAAGGGGGTGGACTGAAGCTTTCTTT. V usage is TRBV7-8 and J usage is TRBJ1-1, with D maybe TRBD1 (6 bases). CDR3 length: 14 amino acids. V was trimmed by 5 bases and J by 5 bases, leaving 15 bases between them. Germline V CDR1 and CDR2: SGHVS, FQNEAQ.

This chain connects TRBV29-1 to TRBJ1-1, with TRBD1 matching over 11 bases. CDR1 SQVTM and CDR2 ANQGSEA come from the germline V gene. This CDR3 has 13 residues. After removal of 7 bases from V and 7 bases from J, the junction contained 8 bases not matched to a gene. CDR3 sequence reads: CSADGQGAFEAFF. The CDR3, as DNA: TGCAGCGCCGACGGACAGGGGGCGTTTGAAGCTTTCTTT.

This clonotype was found a few times. This chain connects TRBV9 to TRBJ2-7, with 11 bases that match TRBD2. The J segment lost 6 bases and the V segment lost 0 bases, leaving 17 bases of the junction unmatched. Germline CDR1 reads SGDLS; CDR2 reads YYNGEE. The CDR3 is made up of 19 amino acids. In nucleotides, the CDR3 is TGTGCCAGCAGCGTAGCGGTACGTTGGGCTAGCGGGAGGCTCGGCGAGCAGTACTTC. Protein product: CASSVAVRWASGRLGEQYF. Complete variable domain (other parts from reference TRBV9 and TRBJ2-7): DSGVTQTPKHLITATGQRVTLRCSPRSGDLSVYWYQQSLDQGLQFLIQYYNGEERAKGNILERFSAQQFPDLHSELNLSSLELGDSALYFCASSVAVRWASGRLGEQYFGPGTRLTVT.

The V call is TRBV25-1, the J call TRBJ1-5, with D unresolved. Germline CDR1 is MGHDK and CDR2 is SYGVNS. The CDR3 totals 13 residues. Trimming removed 8 bases at V and 5 bases at J, with 13 bases between. CDR3 residues: CASGVLDHQPQHF. The CDR3, as DNA: TGTGCCAGCGGGGTACTAGATCATCAGCCCCAGCATTTT. The entire variable domain, with the rest obtained from reference TRBV25-1 and TRBJ1-5, is as follows: EADIYQTPRYLVIGTGKKITLECSQTMGHDKMYWYQQDPGMELHLIHYSYGVNSTEKGDLSSESTVSRIRTEHFPLTLESARPSHTSQYLCASGVLDHQPQHFGDGTRLSIL.

As DNA, the CDR3 is TGTGCCAGCAGCTTAGCCGGGGCCCACCGGAGGAATGAGCAGTTCTTC. Its protein product is CASSLAGAHRRNEQFF. The J gene is TRBJ2-1, the V gene TRBV7-2, with D possibly called TRBD1 or TRBD2 (5 bases each). The CDR3 runs to 16 residues. V lost 0 bases and J lost 7, with 16 bases in between. In germline, CDR1 is SGHTA, CDR2 FQGNSA.

The V call is TRBV7-6, the J call TRBJ2-5; tentatively, D is TRBD2 (5 bases). The DNA end is a closer match to TRBJ2-7, so the J assignment may be wrong. Germline CDR1 SGHVS, CDR2 FNYEAQ. This CDR3 has 15 amino acids. The CDR3 region has the DNA TGTGCCAGCATCTGCATGGACGTAGCGTTTGGCGAGCAGTACTTC. It is translated as CASICMDVAFGEQYF.

The V call is TRBV7-3, the J call TRBJ1-4; the D gene is possibly TRBD1 (6 bases). The CDR3 consists of 16 residues. Trimming left V 2 bases short and J 4 bases short, with 14 bases between. Germline values: CDR1 SGHTA, CDR2 FQGTGA. CDR3 bases: TGTGCCAGCAGCTTAGCAGGAGGACAGATTAATGAAAAACTGTTTTTT. It yields the protein CASSLAGGQINEKLFF.

The chain recombines TRBV28 with TRBJ1-2; a weak D match, TRBD1 (6 bases). Germline V gene sequence: CDR1 MDHEN, CDR2 SYDVKM. The ends were cut back, 1 base at V and 8 bases at J, with 20 bases in the middle. This CDR3 is built from 16 residues. In nucleotides, the CDR3 is TGTGCCAGCAGTTTATCCCGTGGACAGTCTGCGGGAGGCTACACCTTC. Its protein is CASSLSRGQSAGGYTF.

This clonotype has a single count. The chain employs TRBV20-1 and TRBJ2-1; 9 nucleotides agree with TRBD2. The CDR3 length is 15 residues. V was clipped by 6 bases and J by 4 bases; unmatched bases: 10. Germline lookup yields CDR1 DFQATT and CDR2 SNEGSKA (reference sequence). CDR3 DNA: TGCAGTGCCCAGCTGACTAGCGGAAATTACAATGAGCAGTTCTTC. Translating gives CSAQLTSGNYNEQFF.

The J gene is TRBJ2-1, the V gene TRBV20-1; 9 nucleotides line up with TRBD2. This CDR3 has 17 residues. The V gene end was trimmed by 4 bases and the J gene end by 4 bases; junction bases not matched to a gene: 14. The germline V gene has CDR1 DFQATT and CDR2 SNEGSKA (reference sequence). The CDR3 DNA sequence: TGCAGTGCTACGAGCACCTCGGCGGGAGGGCTTTACAATGAGCAGTTCTTC. Translated: CSATSTSAGGLYNEQFF.

V is TRBV4-3 and J is TRBJ2-1, with a weak D call TRBD1 (6 bases). The V end lost 4 bases, the J end lost 0 bases, and 16 bases lay between the germline ends. CDR1 and CDR2 (germline): LGHNA, YSLEER. This CDR3 has 17 residues. CDR3 protein: CASSPLVGDISYNEQFF. Here the CDR3 DNA reads TGCGCCAGCAGCCCCCTGGTTGGGGACATCTCCTACAATGAGCAGTTCTTC.

This sequence joins TRBV29-1 and TRBJ2-1, with D tentatively TRBD2 (7 bases). V was cut by 7 bases and J by 4 bases, with 14 bases left in between. This CDR3 is 13 amino acids long. Germline lookup yields CDR1 SQVTM and CDR2 ANQGSEA. CDR3: CSGKRDTYNEQFF. CDR3 nucleotide sequence: TGCAGCGGGAAGCGGGACACTTACAATGAGCAGTTCTTC.

The chain carries TRBV7-9 and TRBJ1-4, with D hard to call. Germline assignment: CDR1 SEHNR and CDR2 FQNEAQ (reference sequence). CDR3 length equals 12 residues. The V end lost 0 bases, the J end lost 7 bases, and 3 bases lay between the germline ends. The CDR3 sequence: CASSLAAEKLFF. The CDR3 DNA sequence: TGTGCCAGCAGCTTAGCCGCTGAAAAACTGTTTTTT.

CDR3 region: CSARLAGAPTNTGELFF. Here the CDR3 DNA reads TGCAGTGCTAGACTAGCGGGAGCCCCAACGAACACCGGGGAGCTGTTTTTT. V usage is TRBV20-1 and J usage is TRBJ2-2; 10 positions agree with TRBD2. J lost 0 bases, V lost 2 bases, and 6 bases had no gene match. The CDR3 contains 17 residues. Germline loops: CDR1 DFQATT, CDR2 SNEGSKA (reference sequence).